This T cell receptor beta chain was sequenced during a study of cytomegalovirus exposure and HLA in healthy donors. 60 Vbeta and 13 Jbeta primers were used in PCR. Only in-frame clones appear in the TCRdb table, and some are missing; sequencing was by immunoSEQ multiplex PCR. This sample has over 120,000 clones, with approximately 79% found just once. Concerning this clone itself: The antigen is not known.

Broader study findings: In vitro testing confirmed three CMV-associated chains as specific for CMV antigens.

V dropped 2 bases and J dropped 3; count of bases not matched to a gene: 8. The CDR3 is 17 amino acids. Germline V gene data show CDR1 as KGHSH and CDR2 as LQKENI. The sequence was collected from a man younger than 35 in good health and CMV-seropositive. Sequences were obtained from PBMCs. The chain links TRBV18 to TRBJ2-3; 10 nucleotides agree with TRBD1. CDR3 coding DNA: TGTGCCAGCTCACCAACAACCGGGACAGGGGATACAGATACGCAGTATTTT. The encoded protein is CASSPTTGTGDTDTQYF.